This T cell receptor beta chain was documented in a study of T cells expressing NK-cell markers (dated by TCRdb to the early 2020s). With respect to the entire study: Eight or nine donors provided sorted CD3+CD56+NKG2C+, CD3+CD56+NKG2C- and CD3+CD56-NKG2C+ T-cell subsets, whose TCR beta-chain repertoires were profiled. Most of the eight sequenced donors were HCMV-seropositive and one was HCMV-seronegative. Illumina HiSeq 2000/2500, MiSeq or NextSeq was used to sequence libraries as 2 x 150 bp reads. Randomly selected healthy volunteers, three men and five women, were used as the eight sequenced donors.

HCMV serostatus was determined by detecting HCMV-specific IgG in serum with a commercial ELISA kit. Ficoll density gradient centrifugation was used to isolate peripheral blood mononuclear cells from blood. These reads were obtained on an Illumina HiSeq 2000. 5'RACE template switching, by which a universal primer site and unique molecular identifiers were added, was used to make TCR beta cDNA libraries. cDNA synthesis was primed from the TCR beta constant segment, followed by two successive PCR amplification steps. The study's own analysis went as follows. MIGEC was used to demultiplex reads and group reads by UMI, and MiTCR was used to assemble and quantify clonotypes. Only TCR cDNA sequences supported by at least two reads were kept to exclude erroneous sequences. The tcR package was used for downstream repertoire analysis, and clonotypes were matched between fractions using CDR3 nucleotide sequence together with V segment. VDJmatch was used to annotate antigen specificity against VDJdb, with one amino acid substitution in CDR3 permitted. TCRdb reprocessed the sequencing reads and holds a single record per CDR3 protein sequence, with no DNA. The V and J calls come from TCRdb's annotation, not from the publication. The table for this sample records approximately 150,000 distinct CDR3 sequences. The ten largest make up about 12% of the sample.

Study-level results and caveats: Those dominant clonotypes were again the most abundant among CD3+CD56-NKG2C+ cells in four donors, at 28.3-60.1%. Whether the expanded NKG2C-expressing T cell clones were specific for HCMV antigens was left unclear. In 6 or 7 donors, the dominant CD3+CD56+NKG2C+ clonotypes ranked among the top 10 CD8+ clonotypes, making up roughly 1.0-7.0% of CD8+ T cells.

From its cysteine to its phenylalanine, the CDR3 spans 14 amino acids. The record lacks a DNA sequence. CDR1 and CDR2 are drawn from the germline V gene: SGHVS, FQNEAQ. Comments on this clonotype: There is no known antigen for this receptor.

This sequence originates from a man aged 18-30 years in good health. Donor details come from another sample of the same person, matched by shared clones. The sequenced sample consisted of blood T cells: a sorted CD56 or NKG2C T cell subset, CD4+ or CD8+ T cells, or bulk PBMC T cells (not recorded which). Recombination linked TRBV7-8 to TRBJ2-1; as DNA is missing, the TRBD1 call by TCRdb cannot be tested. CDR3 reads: CASSSRQGTNEQFF. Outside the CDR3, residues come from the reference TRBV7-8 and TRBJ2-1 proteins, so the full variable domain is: GAGVSQSPRYKVAKRGQDVALRCDPISGHVSLFWYQQALGQGPEFLTYFQNEAQLDKSGLPSDRFFAERPEGSVSTLKIQRTQQEDSAVYLCASSSRQGTNEQFFGPGTRLTVL.